Relative to its sample, the clone carrying this T cell receptor beta chain is medium-sized (0.01 to 0.1%). TCRdb reprocessed the 5' RACE reads via MiXCR and lists one record per CDR3 protein. The data hold 63,000 or so distinct CDR3 sequences, with about a sixth observed a single time. This entry comes from a study of T cells of healthy individuals. Germline V gene lookup returns CDR1 LNHNV and CDR2 YYDKDF (reference sequence). Deletions cut 0 bases from V and 10 bases from J, with 13 bases between. The CDR3 has 14 amino acids. The receptor comes from a human donor in good health. The rearrangement uses TRBV15 and TRBJ2-1; no definite D call. CDR3 protein: CATSRDLETGEQFF. CDR3 bases: TGTGCCACCAGCAGAGATCTGGAAACGGGCGAGCAGTTCTTC.